This TCR beta chain is drawn from a study of blood T cells in healthy people across ages. The germline V and J ends were trimmed by 2 bases and 3 bases, with 7 bases remaining between them. This CDR3 has 14 residues. Germline CDR1 is LGHDT and CDR2 is YNNKEL (reference sequence). This clonotype was seen a handful of times. Donors ranged from roughly 6 to 100 years old and were healthy Caucasians in Russia. PCR was performed a second time for about 6 to 12 cycles using a sample-barcoded 5' primer and a J-beta primer mix. TCRdb re-derived calls from the 5' RACE reads in MiXCR, one entry per CDR3 protein. The table shows roughly 680,000 distinct CDR3 sequences, with around 20% occurring only once.

The sample taken for sequencing was blood. This TCR came from a man in his 70s in good health. The V and J genes are TRBV3-1 and TRBJ2-2; D is ambiguous. CDR3 sequence (DNA): TGTGCCAGCAGCCAATCCCGGGACACCGGGGAGCTGTTTTTT. It specifies CASSQSRDTGELFF.